This T cell receptor beta chain was recorded in a study of T cell responses to AZD1222 COVID-19 vaccine. Measured with immunoSEQ multiplex PCR; TCRdb has only the in-frame clones, and not every one. The data contain 80,000 or so clones, over 75% of them singletons. With regard to this clone: Its target is not known.

V was cut by 6 bases and J by 5 bases, with 14 bases left in between. Germline CDR1 MNHEY, CDR2 SVGAGI. The CDR3 has 14 amino acids. Broader study findings: Increases in Spike-specific TCR breadth and depth were seen after two AZD1222 doses.

This specimen consisted of peripheral blood, obtained on day 0 of MenACWY control vaccination. The TCR originated in an adult in good health. The chain is built from TRBV6-5 and TRBJ2-1; TRBD1 might be the D (6 bases). The CDR3 bases are TGTGCCAGCAGGGCGGGCAGGGGAGACAATGAGCAGTTCTTC. Translated: CASRAGRGDNEQFF.